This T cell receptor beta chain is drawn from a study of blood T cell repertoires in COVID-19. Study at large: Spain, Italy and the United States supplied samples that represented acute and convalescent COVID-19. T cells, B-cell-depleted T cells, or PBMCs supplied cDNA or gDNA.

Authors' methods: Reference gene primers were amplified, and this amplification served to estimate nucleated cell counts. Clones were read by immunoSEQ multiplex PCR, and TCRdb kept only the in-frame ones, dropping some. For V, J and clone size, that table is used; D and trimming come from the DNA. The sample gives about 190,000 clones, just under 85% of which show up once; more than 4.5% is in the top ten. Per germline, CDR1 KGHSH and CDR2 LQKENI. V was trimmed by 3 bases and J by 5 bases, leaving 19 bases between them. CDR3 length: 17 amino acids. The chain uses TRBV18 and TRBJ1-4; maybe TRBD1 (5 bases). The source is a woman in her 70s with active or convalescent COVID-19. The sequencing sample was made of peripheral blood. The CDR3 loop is CASSPSTPTAKNEKLFF. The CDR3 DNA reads TGTGCCAGCTCACCCTCGACCCCGACAGCGAAAAATGAAAAACTGTTTTTT.